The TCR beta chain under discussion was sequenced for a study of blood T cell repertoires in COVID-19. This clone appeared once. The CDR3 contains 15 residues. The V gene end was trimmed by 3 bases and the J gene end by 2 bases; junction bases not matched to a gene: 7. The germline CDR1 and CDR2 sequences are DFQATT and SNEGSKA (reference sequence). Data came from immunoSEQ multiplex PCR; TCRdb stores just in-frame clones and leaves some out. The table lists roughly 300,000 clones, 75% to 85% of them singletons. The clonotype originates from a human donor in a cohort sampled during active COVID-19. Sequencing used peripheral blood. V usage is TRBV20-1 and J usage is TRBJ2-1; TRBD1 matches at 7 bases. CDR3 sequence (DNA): TGCAGTGCTAGTGGGGTGGGACAGCCCTACAATGAGCAGTTCTTC. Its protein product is CSASGVGQPYNEQFF.